This T cell receptor beta chain was observed in a study of cytomegalovirus exposure and HLA in healthy donors. Regarding the study as a whole: The study flagged fewer than 200 TCR beta chains as cytomegalovirus-associated. HLA-A and HLA-B allele assignments for most subjects were reportedly predicted accurately using TCR beta sequences.

PCR was performed using 60 Vbeta and 13 Jbeta primers. Clones were sequenced by immunoSEQ multiplex PCR, and TCRdb holds only the in-frame ones, with some missing. The sample lists 200,000 to 300,000 clones; approximately 84% were seen once. The length of the CDR3 is 15 residues. Trimming stripped 4 bases from V and 6 bases from J, with 15 bases between. The germline V gene has CDR1 MDHEN and CDR2 SYDVKM. Comment on this clone: Its antigen is unknown.

This clonotype was sampled from a woman between 35 and 50 years old in good health and CMV-seropositive. This chain uses TRBV28 with TRBJ1-4; TRBD1 might be the D (5 bases). Sequencing was performed on PBMCs. The CDR3 bases are TGTGCCAGCAGTTCGGGGGGTCCTACAGATGAAAAACTGTTTTTT. It specifies CASSSGGPTDEKLFF.